Listed below are T cell receptor beta chains from one sample, sequenced in a study of blood T cell repertoires in COVID-19. Measured with immunoSEQ multiplex PCR; TCRdb has only the in-frame clones, and not every one. The data hold 200,000 to 300,000 clones, with around 86% observed a single time. The sequenced sample was PBMCs or T cells enriched from blood (not recorded which). All receptors come from a woman younger than 30 who had recovered from COVID-19. CDR3s include the opening cysteine and the closing phenylalanine or tryptophan. The D gene is left open where the match is weak. For some rows the clone size is stated as once, few or many, or as a class when expanded; others skip it.

v_call: TRBV6-5
j_call: TRBJ2-7
clone_size: .
d_call: .
cdr3_aa: CASSYSSRGSSYEQYF
cdr3_nt: TGTGCCAGCAGTTACTCCAGCCGGGGGAGCTCCTACGAGCAGTACTTC

v_call: TRBV7-6
j_call: TRBJ2-5
clone_size: .
d_call: .
cdr3_aa: CASSLVLIGAGGTQYF
cdr3_nt: TGTGCCAGCAGCTTAGTACTCATTGGGGCAGGCGGGACCCAGTACTTC

v_call: TRBV19
j_call: TRBJ2-1
clone_size: .
d_call: TRBD2
cdr3_aa: CASRTRGSSVLNEQFF
cdr3_nt: TGTGCCAGTAGGACACGCGGGAGTTCAGTTTTGAATGAGCAGTTCTTC

v_call: TRBV5-6
j_call: TRBJ2-7
clone_size: .
d_call: .
cdr3_aa: CASTLLGGLHEQYF
cdr3_nt: TGTGCCAGCACCCTGCTCGGGGGGCTCCACGAGCAGTACTTC

v_call: TRBV5-1
j_call: TRBJ1-3
clone_size: once
d_call: .
cdr3_aa: CASSLNSGSSGNTIYF
cdr3_nt: TGCGCCAGCAGCTTAAATTCAGGTTCCTCTGGAAACACCATATATTTT

v_call: TRBV6-2/TRBV6-3
j_call: TRBJ2-2
clone_size: .
d_call: TRBD1
cdr3_aa: CASSPHRDRGNTGELFF
cdr3_nt: TGTGCCAGCAGTCCACACAGGGACAGGGGGAACACCGGGGAGCTGTTTTTT

v_call: TRBV5-6
j_call: TRBJ1-6
clone_size: .
d_call: TRBD1
cdr3_aa: CASSTDRGYSPLHF
cdr3_nt: TGTGCCAGCAGCACCGACAGGGGGTATTCACCCCTCCACTTT

v_call: TRBV2
j_call: TRBJ2-1
clone_size: .
d_call: .
cdr3_aa: CASSDREQFF
cdr3_nt: TGTGCCAGCAGTGACCGTGAGCAGTTCTTC

v_call: TRBV19
j_call: TRBJ1-5
clone_size: .
d_call: TRBD1
cdr3_aa: CASRGQGINQPQHF
cdr3_nt: TGTGCCAGTAGAGGACAGGGGATAAATCAGCCCCAGCATTTT

v_call: TRBV27
j_call: TRBJ2-3
clone_size: .
d_call: .
cdr3_aa: CASRRGLLQTDTQYF
cdr3_nt: TGTGCCAGCAGGCGGGGTCTACTACAGACAGATACGCAGTATTTT

v_call: TRBV11-3
j_call: TRBJ2-5
clone_size: .
d_call: .
cdr3_aa: CASSLGAASPQETQYF
cdr3_nt: TGTGCCAGCAGCTTAGGTGCGGCGTCACCACAAGAGACCCAGTACTTC

v_call: TRBV5-1
j_call: TRBJ2-3
clone_size: once
d_call: TRBD1
cdr3_aa: CASSSVQGDTDTQYF
cdr3_nt: TGCGCCAGCAGCTCAGTCCAGGGGGACACAGATACGCAGTATTTT

v_call: TRBV7-6
j_call: TRBJ2-2
clone_size: few
d_call: .
cdr3_aa: CASSFGQLNTGELFF
cdr3_nt: TGTGCCAGCAGCTTTGGCCAATTGAACACCGGGGAGCTGTTTTTT

v_call: TRBV4-1
j_call: TRBJ1-6
clone_size: .
d_call: .
cdr3_aa: CASSQGQNSYNSPLHF
cdr3_nt: TGCGCCAGCAGCCAAGGACAGAACTCCTATAATTCACCCCTCCACTTT

v_call: TRBV18
j_call: TRBJ2-1
clone_size: .
d_call: TRBD2
cdr3_aa: CASSPVGTSFRKQFF
cdr3_nt: TGTGCCAGCTCACCCGTTGGGACTAGCTTCAGAAAGCAGTTCTTC

v_call: TRBV7-8
j_call: TRBJ1-5
clone_size: .
d_call: TRBD1
cdr3_aa: CASSSTPDRGQQPQHF
cdr3_nt: TGTGCCAGCAGCTCCACACCCGACAGGGGGCAACAGCCCCAGCATTTT

v_call: TRBV7-3
j_call: TRBJ2-7
clone_size: .
d_call: TRBD2
cdr3_aa: CASSPQAGNYYEQYF
cdr3_nt: TGTGCCAGCAGCCCCCAAGCGGGAAATTACTACGAGCAGTACTTC

v_call: TRBV30
j_call: TRBJ1-2
clone_size: .
d_call: .
cdr3_aa: CAWSQGSYGYTF
cdr3_nt: TGTGCCTGGAGTCAGGGTTCCTATGGCTACACCTTC

v_call: TRBV6-5
j_call: TRBJ1-1
clone_size: .
d_call: TRBD1
cdr3_aa: CASTRAGTGVTEAFF
cdr3_nt: TGTGCCAGCACCCGTGCCGGGACAGGGGTCACTGAAGCTTTCTTT

v_call: TRBV5-6
j_call: TRBJ2-1
clone_size: .
d_call: TRBD2
cdr3_aa: CASSLISASGSYEQFF
cdr3_nt: TGTGCCAGCAGCTTGATATCGGCTAGCGGGAGCTATGAGCAGTTCTTC

v_call: TRBV18
j_call: TRBJ2-2
clone_size: .
d_call: TRBD1
cdr3_aa: CASSRTGTNTGELFF
cdr3_nt: TGTGCCAGCTCACGGACAGGGACAAACACCGGGGAGCTGTTTTTT

v_call: TRBV29-1
j_call: TRBJ1-5
clone_size: .
d_call: .
cdr3_aa: CSVGEADQPQHF
cdr3_nt: TGCAGCGTTGGGGAGGCTGATCAGCCCCAGCATTTT

v_call: TRBV19
j_call: TRBJ2-7
clone_size: .
d_call: .
cdr3_aa: CASSSTPRDTYYEQYF
cdr3_nt: TGTGCCAGTAGTAGTACGCCCCGGGACACCTATTACGAGCAGTACTTC

v_call: TRBV3-1/TRBV3-2
j_call: TRBJ1-2
clone_size: .
d_call: TRBD1
cdr3_aa: CASSQAGQNDGYTF
cdr3_nt: TGTGCCAGCAGCCAAGCGGGACAGAACGATGGCTACACCTTC

v_call: TRBV7-2
j_call: TRBJ2-7
clone_size: .
d_call: TRBD1
cdr3_aa: CASSLATGGVEHSYEQYF
cdr3_nt: TGTGCCAGCAGCTTAGCGACAGGGGGCGTTGAGCACTCCTACGAGCAGTACTTC

v_call: TRBV28
j_call: TRBJ2-3
clone_size: many
d_call: TRBD2
cdr3_aa: CASSTPISLAGDTDTQYF
cdr3_nt: TGTGCCAGCAGCACACCCATTAGCCTAGCGGGGGACACAGATACGCAGTATTTT

v_call: TRBV5-1
j_call: TRBJ2-3
clone_size: .
d_call: .
cdr3_aa: CASSLAGNSRTDTQYF
cdr3_nt: TGCGCCAGCAGCTTGGCCGGGAACAGCCGCACAGATACGCAGTATTTT

v_call: TRBV27
j_call: TRBJ2-2
clone_size: .
d_call: TRBD2
cdr3_aa: CASRLRGEGKWAGELFF
cdr3_nt: TGTGCCAGCAGGCTGAGAGGGGAGGGAAAGTGGGCCGGGGAGCTGTTTTTT

v_call: TRBV23-1
j_call: TRBJ1-6
clone_size: .
d_call: .
cdr3_aa: CASSPGRVYNSPLHF
cdr3_nt: TGCGCCAGCAGTCCCGGCAGGGTCTATAATTCACCCCTCCACTTT

v_call: TRBV10-1
j_call: TRBJ1-4
clone_size: .
d_call: TRBD1
cdr3_aa: CASSDGQDEKLFF
cdr3_nt: TGCGCCAGCAGTGACGGACAGGATGAAAAACTGTTTTTT

v_call: TRBV9
j_call: TRBJ2-1
clone_size: few
d_call: .
cdr3_aa: CASSVATGNEQFF
cdr3_nt: TGTGCCAGCAGCGTAGCGACCGGGAATGAGCAGTTCTTC

v_call: TRBV2
j_call: TRBJ1-4
clone_size: .
d_call: .
cdr3_aa: CASSEEGTKLFF
cdr3_nt: TGTGCCAGCAGTGAGGAGGGGACGAAACTGTTTTTT

v_call: TRBV6-2/TRBV6-3
j_call: TRBJ2-3
clone_size: .
d_call: .
cdr3_aa: CASSLYRGTDTQYF
cdr3_nt: TGTGCCAGCAGTTTATATCGGGGCACAGATACGCAGTATTTT

v_call: TRBV6-5
j_call: TRBJ1-2
clone_size: .
d_call: .
cdr3_aa: CASSYGGLGGYTF
cdr3_nt: TGTGCCAGCAGTTACGGGGGGTTAGGAGGCTACACCTTC

v_call: TRBV19
j_call: TRBJ1-4
clone_size: .
d_call: TRBD1
cdr3_aa: CASIDRQGPTNEKLFF
cdr3_nt: TGTGCCAGTATCGATCGACAGGGACCAACTAATGAAAAACTGTTTTTT

v_call: TRBV3-1/TRBV3-2
j_call: TRBJ1-5
clone_size: .
d_call: .
cdr3_aa: CASSQDQSNQPQHF
cdr3_nt: TGTGCCAGCAGCCAAGACCAAAGCAATCAGCCCCAGCATTTT